This T cell receptor (beta chain) was retrieved from a study of T cell responses to AZD1222 COVID-19 vaccine. Overall study results and limits: Repertoire sampling happened only post peak T cell response. Two doses of AZD1222 preceded a rise in Spike-specific TCR breadth and depth. Among those given AZD1222, only six were seropositive at baseline.

CDR1 and CDR2 (germline): GTSNPN, SVGIG (reference sequence). V lost 5 bases to trimming and J lost 8 bases, with 12 bases between them. CDR3 length: 12 residues. The protocol was immunoSEQ multiplex PCR, while the TCRdb copy is restricted to in-frame clones and leaves out a portion. The table shows fewer than 150,000 clones, with 93% occurring only once. Notes on this clone: The antigen remains unidentified.

The rearrangement joins TRBV30 to TRBJ1-4; D gene ambiguous. The material was peripheral blood, obtained 28 days after the second AZD1222 dose. The receptor was isolated from an adult who received the AZD1222 COVID-19 vaccine. The CDR3 DNA reads TGTGCCTGGGACCTCTCAGGCGAAAAACTGTTTTTT. Its protein product is CAWDLSGEKLFF.